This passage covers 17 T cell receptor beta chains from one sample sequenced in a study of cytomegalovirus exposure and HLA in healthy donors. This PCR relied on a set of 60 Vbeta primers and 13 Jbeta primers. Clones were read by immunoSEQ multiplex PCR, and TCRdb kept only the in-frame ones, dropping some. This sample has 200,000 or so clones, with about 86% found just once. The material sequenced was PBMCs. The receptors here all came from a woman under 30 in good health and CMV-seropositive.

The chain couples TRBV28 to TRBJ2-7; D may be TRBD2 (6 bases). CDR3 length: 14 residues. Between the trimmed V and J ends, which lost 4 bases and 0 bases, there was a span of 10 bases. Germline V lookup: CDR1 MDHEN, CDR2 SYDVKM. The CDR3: CASSWRGSSYEQYF. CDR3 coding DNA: TGTGCCAGCAGTTGGCGGGGTTCCTCCTACGAGCAGTACTTC.

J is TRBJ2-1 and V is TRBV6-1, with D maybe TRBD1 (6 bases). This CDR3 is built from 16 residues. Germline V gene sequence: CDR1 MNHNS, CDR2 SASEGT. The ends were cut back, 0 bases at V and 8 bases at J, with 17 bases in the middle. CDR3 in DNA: TGTGCCAGCAGTGAAGCGGGTACAGGGATACTCGATGAGCAGTTCTTC. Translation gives CASSEAGTGILDEQFF.

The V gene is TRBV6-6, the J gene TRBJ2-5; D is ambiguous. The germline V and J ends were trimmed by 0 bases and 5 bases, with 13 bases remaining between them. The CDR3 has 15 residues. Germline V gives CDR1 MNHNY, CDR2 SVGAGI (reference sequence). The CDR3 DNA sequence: TGTGCCAGCAGTTACTCGCTGGGTGTCGGGGAGACCCAGTACTTC. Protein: CASSYSLGVGETQYF.

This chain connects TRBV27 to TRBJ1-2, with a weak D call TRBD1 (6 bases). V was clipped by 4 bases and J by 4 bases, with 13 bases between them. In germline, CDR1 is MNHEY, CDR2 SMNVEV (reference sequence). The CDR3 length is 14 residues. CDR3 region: CASSWGGPGYGYTF. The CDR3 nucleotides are TGTGCCAGCAGTTGGGGGGGGCCCGGCTATGGCTACACCTTC.

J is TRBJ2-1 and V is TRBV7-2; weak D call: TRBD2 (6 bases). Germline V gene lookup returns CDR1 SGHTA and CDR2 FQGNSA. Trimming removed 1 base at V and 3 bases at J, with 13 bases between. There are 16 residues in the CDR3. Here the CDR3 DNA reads TGTGCCAGCAGCTTAGGGGGCGGGGCGATCTACAATGAGCAGTTCTTC. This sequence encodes CASSLGGGAIYNEQFF.

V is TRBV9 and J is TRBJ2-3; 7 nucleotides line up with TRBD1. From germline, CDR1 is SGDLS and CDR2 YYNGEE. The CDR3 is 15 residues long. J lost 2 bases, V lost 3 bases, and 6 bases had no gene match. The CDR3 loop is CASSDGTAITDTQYF. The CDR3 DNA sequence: TGTGCCAGCAGCGACGGGACAGCAATCACAGATACGCAGTATTTT.

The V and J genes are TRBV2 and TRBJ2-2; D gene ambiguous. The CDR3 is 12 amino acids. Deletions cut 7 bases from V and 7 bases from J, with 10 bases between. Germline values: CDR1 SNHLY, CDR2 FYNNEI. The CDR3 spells CASNGVIGELFF. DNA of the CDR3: TGTGCCAGCAACGGAGTCATCGGGGAGCTGTTTTTT.

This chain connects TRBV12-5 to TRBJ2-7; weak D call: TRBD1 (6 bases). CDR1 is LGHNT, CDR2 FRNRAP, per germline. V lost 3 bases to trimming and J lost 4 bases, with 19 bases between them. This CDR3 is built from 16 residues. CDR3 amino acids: CASGFSPDRTIYEQYF. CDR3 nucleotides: TGTGCTAGTGGTTTCAGTCCCGACAGGACCATTTACGAGCAGTACTTC.

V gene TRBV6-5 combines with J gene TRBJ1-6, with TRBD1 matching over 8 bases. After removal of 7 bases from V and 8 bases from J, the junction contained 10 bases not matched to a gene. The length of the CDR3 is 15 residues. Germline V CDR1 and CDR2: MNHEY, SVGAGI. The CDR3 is CASTRFGTGDSPLHF. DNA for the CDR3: TGTGCCAGCACAAGGTTCGGGACAGGCGATTCACCCCTCCACTTT.

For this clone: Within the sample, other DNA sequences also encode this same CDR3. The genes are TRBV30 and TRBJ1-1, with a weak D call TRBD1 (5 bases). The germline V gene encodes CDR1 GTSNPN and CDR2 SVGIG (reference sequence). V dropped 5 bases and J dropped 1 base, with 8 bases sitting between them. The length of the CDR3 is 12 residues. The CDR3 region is CAWDRENTEAFF. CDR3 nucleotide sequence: TGTGCCTGGGACAGAGAGAACACTGAAGCTTTCTTT.

The DNA for the CDR3 is TGTGCCAGCAGCTTCGGGACTAACACAGATACGCAGTATTTT. Amino acids: CASSFGTNTDTQYF. This chain joins TRBV11-3 and TRBJ2-3; TRBD2 matches at 7 bases. Trimming removed 3 bases from V and 2 bases from J; junction bases left unmatched: 2. The CDR3 totals 14 residues. Germline CDR1 reads SGHNT; CDR2 reads YENEEA.

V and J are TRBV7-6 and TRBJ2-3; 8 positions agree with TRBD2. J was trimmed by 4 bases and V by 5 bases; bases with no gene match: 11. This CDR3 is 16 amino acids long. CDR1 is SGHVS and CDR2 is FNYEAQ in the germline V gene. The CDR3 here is CASSQTGGPRADTQYF. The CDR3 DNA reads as TGTGCCAGCAGCCAAACGGGGGGGCCCCGCGCAGATACGCAGTATTTT.

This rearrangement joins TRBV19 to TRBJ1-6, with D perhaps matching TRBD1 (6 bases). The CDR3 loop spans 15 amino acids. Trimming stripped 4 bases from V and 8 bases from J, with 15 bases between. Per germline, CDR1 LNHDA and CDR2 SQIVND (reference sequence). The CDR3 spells CASSTQGRMDSPLHF. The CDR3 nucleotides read TGTGCCAGTAGTACCCAGGGGAGAATGGATTCACCCCTCCACTTT. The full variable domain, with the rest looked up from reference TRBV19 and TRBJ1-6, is DGGITQSPKYLFRKEGQNVTLSCEQNLNHDAMYWYRQDPGQGLRLIYYSQIVNDFQKGDIAEGYSVSREKKESFPLTVTSAQKNPTAFYLCASSTQGRMDSPLHFGNGTRLTVT.

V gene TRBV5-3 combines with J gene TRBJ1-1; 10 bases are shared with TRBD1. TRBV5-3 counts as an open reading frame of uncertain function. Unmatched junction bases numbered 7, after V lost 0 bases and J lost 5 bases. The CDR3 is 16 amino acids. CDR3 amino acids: CARSLGQGAGRTEAFF. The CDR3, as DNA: TGTGCCAGAAGCTTGGGACAGGGGGCCGGGAGGACTGAAGCTTTCTTT.

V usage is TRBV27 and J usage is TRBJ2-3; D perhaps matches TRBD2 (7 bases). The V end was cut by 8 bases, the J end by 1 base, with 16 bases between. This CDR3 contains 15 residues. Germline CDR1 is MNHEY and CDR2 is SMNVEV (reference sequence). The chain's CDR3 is CASWGGLSGTDTQYF. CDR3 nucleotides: TGTGCCAGCTGGGGGGGGCTCTCTGGCACAGATACGCAGTATTTT.

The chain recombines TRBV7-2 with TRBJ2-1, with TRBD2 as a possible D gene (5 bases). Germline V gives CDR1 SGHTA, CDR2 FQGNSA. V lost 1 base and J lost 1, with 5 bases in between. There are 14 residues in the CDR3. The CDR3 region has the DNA TGTGCCAGCAGCTTAGGAGGGTCCTACAATGAGCAGTTCTTC. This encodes CASSLGGSYNEQFF.

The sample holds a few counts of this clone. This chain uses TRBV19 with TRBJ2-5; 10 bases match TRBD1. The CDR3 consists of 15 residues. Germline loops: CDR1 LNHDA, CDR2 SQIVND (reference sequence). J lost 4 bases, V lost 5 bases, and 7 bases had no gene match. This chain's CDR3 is CASSSQTGGRETQYF. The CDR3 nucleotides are TGTGCCAGTAGTTCCCAGACAGGGGGCAGAGAGACCCAGTACTTC.